Listed below are T cell receptor beta chains from one sample, sequenced in a study of blood T cells in healthy people across ages. TCRdb passed the 5' RACE reads through MiXCR, listing each CDR3 protein once. This table holds around 650,000 distinct CDR3 sequences, 40% to 45% found once. The sequencing input was blood. These receptors were obtained from an elderly man in good health. CDR3s include the opening cysteine and the closing phenylalanine or tryptophan. A D gene is named only where the DNA matches it firmly. For some rows the clone size is stated as once, few or many, or as a class when expanded; others skip it.

D: TRBD2
J: TRBJ2-7
size: many
length: 16
V: TRBV7-2
CDR3: CASSLSSGSAAYEQYF
DNA: TGTGCCAGCAGCTTATCTAGCGGGAGTGCCGCCTACGAGCAGTACTTC

D: TRBD2
J: TRBJ2-1
size: .
length: 14
V: TRBV7-2
CDR3: CASSYSSGSAEQFF
DNA: TGTGCCAGCAGCTACTCTAGCGGGAGTGCTGAGCAGTTCTTC

D: TRBD2
J: TRBJ2-1
size: .
length: 17
V: TRBV6-2/TRBV6-3
CDR3: CASSPASGRRSYNEQFF
DNA: TGTGCCAGCAGCCCTGCTAGCGGGAGGCGGTCCTACAATGAGCAGTTCTTC

D: TRBD2
J: TRBJ2-1
size: many
length: 18
V: TRBV6-2/TRBV6-3
CDR3: CASSYVAGAGYSYNEQFF
DNA: TGTGCCAGCAGTTACGTAGCGGGGGCCGGGTACTCCTACAATGAGCAGTTCTTC

D: .
J: TRBJ2-1
size: .
length: 14
V: TRBV7-3
CDR3: CASSISGAGNERFF
DNA: TGTGCCAGCAGTATCTCGGGGGCTGGGAATGAGCGGTTCTTC

D: .
J: TRBJ2-1
size: many
length: 11
V: TRBV29-1
CDR3: CSVVPGTIQFF
DNA: TGCAGCGTTGTCCCCGGGACAATACAGTTCTTC

D: .
J: TRBJ1-5
size: few
length: 13
V: TRBV29-1
CDR3: CSVAIGGNQPQHF
DNA: TGCAGCGTTGCGATCGGGGGCAATCAGCCCCAGCATTTT

D: .
J: TRBJ1-4
size: few
length: 14
V: TRBV27
CDR3: CASSFQGPNEKLFF
DNA: TGTGCCAGCAGTTTTCAAGGTCCTAATGAAAAACTGTTTTTT

D: TRBD1
J: TRBJ2-7
size: .
length: 16
V: TRBV15
CDR3: CATSRGVGQGVYEQYF
DNA: TGTGCCACCAGCAGAGGAGTTGGACAGGGGGTTTACGAGCAGTACTTC

D: .
J: TRBJ2-1
size: .
length: 11
V: TRBV29-1
CDR3: CSVGFRDEQFF
DNA: TGCAGCGTTGGTTTCAGGGATGAGCAGTTCTTC

D: .
J: TRBJ2-5
size: few
length: 14
V: TRBV24-1
CDR3: CATSDVTLRETQYF
DNA: TGTGCCACCAGTGATGTTACATTAAGGGAGACCCAGTACTTC

D: .
J: TRBJ2-1
size: .
length: 14
V: TRBV5-1
CDR3: CASSLMIVEGEQFF
DNA: TGCGCCAGCAGCTTGATGATAGTGGAAGGTGAGCAGTTCTTC

D: .
J: TRBJ2-1
size: .
length: 14
V: TRBV29-1
CDR3: CSVGFGRGLNEQFF
DNA: TGCAGCGTTGGGTTCGGGCGGGGCCTAAATGAGCAGTTCTTC

D: TRBD1
J: TRBJ1-5
size: .
length: 14
V: TRBV6-2/TRBV6-3
CDR3: CASTKGQGGQPQHF
DNA: TGTGCCAGCACCAAGGGACAGGGCGGACAGCCCCAGCATTTT

D: TRBD1
J: TRBJ2-1
size: few
length: 14
V: TRBV29-1
CDR3: CSVEGTGVKGEQFF
DNA: TGCAGCGTTGAAGGGACAGGGGTAAAAGGTGAGCAGTTCTTC

D: TRBD1
J: TRBJ1-5
size: .
length: 15
V: TRBV20-1
CDR3: CSANPGGRGNQPQHF
DNA: TGCAGTGCTAATCCAGGGGGAAGGGGCAATCAGCCCCAGCATTTT

D: .
J: TRBJ2-7
size: .
length: 15
V: TRBV20-1
CDR3: CSARGLRTSDYEQYF
DNA: TGCAGTGCTAGAGGACTCAGGACATCCGACTACGAGCAGTACTTC

D: .
J: TRBJ2-1
size: .
length: 13
V: TRBV7-2
CDR3: CASSPFARNEQFF
DNA: TGTGCCAGCAGCCCATTCGCCCGTAATGAGCAGTTCTTC

D: TRBD2
J: TRBJ2-3
size: few
length: 15
V: TRBV20-1
CDR3: CSARGLAGSTDTQYF
DNA: TGCAGTGCTCGGGGACTAGCGGGGAGCACAGATACGCAGTATTTT

D: .
J: TRBJ2-5
size: few
length: 14
V: TRBV6-2/TRBV6-3
CDR3: CASSTNRGRETQYF
DNA: TGTGCCAGCAGTACCAACCGAGGTCGGGAGACCCAGTACTTC

D: TRBD2
J: TRBJ2-1
size: .
length: 18
V: TRBV27
CDR3: CASERLSGGAPPYNEQFF
DNA: TGTGCCAGCGAACGGTTAAGCGGGGGGGCACCACCCTACAATGAGCAGTTCTTC

D: TRBD1
J: TRBJ1-2
size: few
length: 13
V: TRBV29-1
CDR3: CSADGQGPYGYTF
DNA: TGCAGCGCAGACGGACAGGGCCCCTATGGCTACACCTTC

D: .
J: TRBJ2-4
size: many
length: 16
V: TRBV6-1
CDR3: CASSEALGNLKNIQYF
DNA: TGTGCCAGCAGTGAAGCGCTAGGGAACCTCAAAAACATTCAGTACTTC

D: .
J: TRBJ2-7
size: .
length: 13
V: TRBV6-5
CDR3: CASSYAKAYEQYF
DNA: TGTGCCAGCAGTTACGCCAAAGCCTACGAGCAGTACTTC

D: .
J: TRBJ1-2
size: few
length: 14
V: TRBV7-2
CDR3: CASSVDGMNYGYTF
DNA: TGTGCCAGCAGCGTGGACGGGATGAACTATGGCTACACCTTC

D: .
J: TRBJ1-1
size: once
length: 15
V: TRBV4-1
CDR3: CASSQQQSMNTEAFF
DNA: TGCGCCAGCAGCCAACAACAGAGTATGAACACTGAAGCTTTCTTT